The source of this T cell receptor (delta chain) is a study of γδ T cells in repeated Plasmodium falciparum infection listed by TCRdb under 2021. General notes on the study: The natural-infection arm enrolled Malian children exposed to intense seasonal malaria transmission, compared against age and gender matched Australian children. Malian gammadelta TCR repertoires were analysed cross-sectionally in periods with no transmission and longitudinally across episodes of acute febrile malaria. In the study, the shaping of the human gammadelta T cell repertoire by repeated Plasmodium falciparum infection was examined using natural infection in Mali and controlled human malaria infection. Controlled-infection subjects were sampled at baseline, immediately before selected infections, and 21 days after each infection. Several malaria-naive U.S. adults underwent four controlled human malaria infections by bites from P. falciparum NF54-infected Anopheles stephensi mosquitoes over 644 days. The research as a whole found: Generalizability was limited because the Malian cohort came from a small rural village made up predominantly of one ethnic group. Vdelta2-negative gammadelta TCR repertoires from Malian children appeared more clonally expanded, less diverse and less shared than those of Australian children. A highly stable polyclonal repertoire over time and infection, with many inter-individual overlapping TCRgamma sequences, was shown by Vgamma9/Vdelta2+ TCR repertoires. Analysis of inter-individual variability in gammadelta T cell responses was limited by the small size of the controlled-infection cohort. Repeated controlled infections appeared to drive waves of new clonotype selection in Vdelta2-negative, largely Vdelta1+, gammadelta TCR repertoires.

For bulk TCR repertoire analysis, Vgamma9/Vdelta2+ and Vdelta2-negative gammadelta T cell populations were isolated by flow sorting from peripheral blood mononuclear cells. From cysteine to phenylalanine, the CDR3 is 16 amino acids long. CDR3 DNA is the only sequence kept; it has 48 bases, read in frame from the first base. CDR1 and CDR2, looked up from the germline V gene, are GEAIGNYY and EKD. Library construction relied on multiplex PCR. Sequenced on an Illumina MiSeq. Both TCR gamma (TRG) and TCR delta (TRD) chains were sequenced from each sorted gammadelta T cell sample. The paper's data handling went like this. Repertoire analyses included clonotype tree plots, accumulated frequency of the top 20 clonotypes, diversity index (DI) and D75 metrics. TCRdb called clones from the public reads with CATT, and repeated DNA sequences were later combined into one row. Clone size and V and J calls follow TCRdb, not the original study. The sample table lists roughly 93,000 delta-chain clones, about 1.5% of them with a count of one. Around 8.3% of the sample is held by the ten biggest clonotypes.

Comments on this clone: No antigen is known for it. The protein held in TCRdb is that of a much larger clone and does not match this DNA's translation at residue 14, likely because of a read error; the protein shown is translated from the DNA.

This sequence originates from a pool of human donors (malaria-infected and uninfected, not separated). The specimen sequenced was gamma-delta T cells from blood. Recombination connected TRDV2 to TRDJ1; TRDD3 lines up with 10 middle nucleotides. The DNA sequence follows: TGTGCCTGTGACACCGGTCTGGGGGATAGCACCGATAAACCCATCTTT. Its product reads: CACDTGLGDSTDKPIF.